The 19 T cell receptor beta chains below were found in one sample sequenced in a study of blood T cell repertoires in COVID-19. TCRdb's copy holds only in-frame clones and misses some; the assay was immunoSEQ multiplex PCR. The sample carries 250,000 or so clones, around 87% recorded once. What was sequenced was peripheral blood. The receptor source for this set is a woman in her 70s with active or convalescent COVID-19.

The V gene is TRBV24-1, the J gene TRBJ2-7; D is uncertain. This CDR3 is 13 amino acids long. Germline assignment: CDR1 KGHDR and CDR2 SFDVKD. Deletions cut 1 base from V and 9 bases from J, with 12 bases between. The CDR3 loop is CATSDLTGRGQYF. CDR3 DNA sequence: TGTGCCACCAGTGATTTAACCGGCCGCGGGCAGTACTTC.

The V gene is TRBV27, the J gene TRBJ1-1; maybe TRBD1 (6 bases). Trimming removed 7 bases at V and 1 base at J, with 19 bases between. Germline V lookup: CDR1 MNHEY, CDR2 SMNVEV (reference sequence). CDR3 length: 16 amino acids. CDR3: CASNPGTGFGNTEAFF. CDR3 bases: TGTGCCAGCAACCCCGGAACAGGGTTCGGGAACACTGAAGCTTTCTTT.

This chain joins TRBV7-9 and TRBJ2-5, with 7 bases lining up with TRBD2. The CDR3 consists of 14 residues. V trimming: 2 bases; J trimming: 2 bases; junction bases outside the gene matches: 2. Germline V lookup: CDR1 SEHNR, CDR2 FQNEAQ (reference sequence). Here the CDR3 DNA reads TGTGCCAGCAGCTTACTAGCGGAACAAGAGACCCAGTACTTC. As protein: CASSLLAEQETQYF.

The chain is built from TRBV18 and TRBJ1-5, with D possibly being TRBD1 (5 bases). Deletions cut 3 bases from V and 4 bases from J, with 7 bases between. The CDR3 is 13 amino acids. Looked up from germline, CDR1 is KGHSH and CDR2 is LQKENI. CDR3 amino acids: CASSPTENQPQHF. CDR3 DNA: TGTGCCAGCTCACCGACAGAAAATCAGCCCCAGCATTTT. The whole variable domain, remainder taken from reference TRBV18 and TRBJ1-5, is NAGVMQNPRHLVRRRGQEARLRCSPMKGHSHVYWYRQLPEEGLKFMVYLQKENIIDESGMPKERFSAEFPKEGPSILRIQQVVRGDSAAYFCASSPTENQPQHFGDGTRLSIL.

V and J are TRBV2 and TRBJ1-1; no reliable D call. Germline-derived CDR1 and CDR2 are SNHLY and FYNNEI. The CDR3 contains 14 residues. V was trimmed by 5 bases and J by 1 base, leaving 11 bases between them. CDR3 DNA sequence: TGTGCCAGCAGTTTATCGACTGCGAACACTGAAGCTTTCTTT. This translates into CASSLSTANTEAFF.

The rearrangement joins TRBV6-1 to TRBJ1-1; tentative D call: TRBD1 (5 bases). In germline, CDR1 is MNHNS, CDR2 SASEGT. The CDR3 totals 14 residues. The V end was cut by 3 bases, the J end by 5 bases, with 13 bases between. The CDR3 DNA reads TGTGCCAGCAGTGATAATGGGGCGATTACTGAAGCTTTCTTT. Its protein is CASSDNGAITEAFF.

The sample holds a few counts of this clone. The CDR3 is CASSLGGLKDSSYEQYF. CDR3 coding DNA: TGTGCCAGCAGCCTCGGGGGGCTGAAGGATAGCTCCTACGAGCAGTACTTC. The V call is TRBV7-2, the J call TRBJ2-7; D possibly corresponds to TRBD2 (7 bases). CDR3 length: 17 amino acids. Germline lookup yields CDR1 SGHTA and CDR2 FQGNSA. The germline V and J ends were trimmed by 5 bases and 0 bases, with 20 bases remaining between them.

A single count supports this clone. This chain connects TRBV24-1 to TRBJ2-7, with D possibly matching TRBD2 (6 bases). The germline gives CDR1 KGHDR, CDR2 SFDVKD. The ends were cut back, 9 bases at V and 7 bases at J, with 18 bases in the middle. The CDR3 covers 13 residues. The CDR3 spells CATSGTSTQEQYF. The CDR3 DNA reads TGTGCCACCTCCGGGACTTCCACTCAGGAGCAGTACTTC.

V and J are TRBV9 and TRBJ1-4; TRBD1 might be the D (5 bases). CDR1 is SGDLS, CDR2 YYNGEE, per germline. The CDR3 is made up of 15 amino acids. V lost 4 bases, J lost 8 bases, and 18 bases lay in between. DNA of the CDR3: TGTGCCAGCAGCTTTTCGGGAGGGGAAGGGGAAAAACTGTTTTTT. The encoded protein is CASSFSGGEGEKLFF.

The V gene is TRBV5-1, the J gene TRBJ1-6; D might be TRBD1 (5 bases). Germline V gives CDR1 SGHRS, CDR2 YFSETQ. This CDR3 spans 14 amino acids. Between the trimmed V and J ends, which lost 2 bases and 10 bases, there was a span of 13 bases. The CDR3 DNA follows: TGCGCCAGCAGCTTCTCGGGGGTCGACTCACCCCTCCACTTT. It specifies CASSFSGVDSPLHF. The whole variable domain, remainder taken from reference TRBV5-1 and TRBJ1-6, is KAGVTQTPRYLIKTRGQQVTLSCSPISGHRSVSWYQQTPGQGLQFLFEYFSETQRNKGNFPGRFSGRQFSNSRSEMNVSTLELGDSALYLCASSFSGVDSPLHFGNGTRLTVT.

The chain has TRBV6-2 or TRBV6-3 and TRBJ2-5; tentatively, D is TRBD2 (5 bases). V was pared by 3 bases and J by 4 bases, with 9 bases between. Germline assignment: CDR1 MNHEY and CDR2 SVGEGT. The CDR3 runs 13 residues. The CDR3 region is CASSYIEGETQYF. For the CDR3, the DNA is TGTGCCAGCAGTTATATTGAGGGAGAGACCCAGTACTTC.

The genes are TRBV15 and TRBJ1-3; no firm D call. CDR3 length equals 15 residues. The V end was cut by 8 bases, the J end by 0 bases, with 14 bases between. CDR1 and CDR2 from the germline V gene are LNHNV and YYDKDF (reference sequence). The CDR3 sequence: CATRSGLSSGNTIYF. The DNA of the CDR3 is TGTGCCACCCGGTCCGGTCTAAGCTCTGGAAACACCATATATTTT. The variable domain in full, completed from reference TRBV15 and TRBJ1-3, reads DAMVIQNPRYQVTQFGKPVTLSCSQTLNHNVMYWYQQKSSQAPKLLFHYYDKDFNNEADTPDNFQSRRPNTSFCFLDIRSPGLGDTAMYLCATRSGLSSGNTIYFGEGSWLTVV.

The J gene is TRBJ1-1, the V gene TRBV18; the D gene is possibly TRBD1 (5 bases). The germline V gene has CDR1 KGHSH and CDR2 LQKENI. Trimming stripped 6 bases from V and 0 bases from J, with 14 bases between. The CDR3 is 15 residues long. CDR3 in amino acids: CASSEQATMNTEAFF. The CDR3 DNA reads as TGTGCCAGCTCGGAACAGGCGACCATGAACACTGAAGCTTTCTTT.

The count of this clone is one. V usage is TRBV3-1 (or the pseudogene TRBV3-2) and J usage is TRBJ1-2; D possibly corresponds to TRBD1 (5 bases). There are 14 residues in the CDR3. Trimming removed 2 bases from V and 4 bases from J, with 11 bases in between. CDR1 and CDR2 from the germline V gene are LGHDT and YNNKEL (reference sequence). Written as DNA, the CDR3 is TGTGCCAGCAGCCAACAGGGTCTCGTCTATGGCTACACCTTC. Its protein is CASSQQGLVYGYTF.

The chain recombines TRBV6-5 with TRBJ1-2; D is possibly TRBD1 (5 bases). Trimming shortened V by 5 bases and J by 9 bases, and 10 bases separated the two germline ends. Germline CDR1 reads MNHEY; CDR2 reads SVGAGI. This CDR3 comprises 11 residues. The CDR3 loop reads CASSQGSRYTF. As DNA, the CDR3 is TGTGCCAGCAGTCAGGGAAGTCGCTACACCTTC.

This chain links TRBV4-2 with TRBJ2-1, with D perhaps matching TRBD1 (5 bases). This CDR3 is built from 13 residues. Trimming pared 4 bases from V and 5 bases from J, leaving 9 bases between. Germline V gene lookup returns CDR1 LGHNA and CDR2 YNFKEQ. CDR3 DNA sequence: TGTGCCAGCAGCCGCCAGGGAAACAATGAGCAGTTCTTC. Its translation: CASSRQGNNEQFF.

This rearrangement joins TRBV5-1 to TRBJ1-2; maybe TRBD1 (5 bases). Trimming took 0 bases from V and 8 from J, leaving 14 bases between them. The CDR3 covers 14 residues. CDR1 and CDR2 (germline): SGHRS, YFSETQ. CDR3 region: CASSLDRPGGGYTF. The CDR3 coding sequence is TGCGCCAGCAGCTTGGACAGGCCGGGAGGGGGCTACACCTTC.

The chain employs TRBV28 and TRBJ1-5, with 7 bases matching TRBD1. Germline CDR1 and CDR2: MDHEN and SYDVKM. V was pared by 3 bases and J by 4 bases, with 15 bases of the junction left unmatched. The CDR3 contains 18 residues. The CDR3 coding sequence is TGTGCCAGCAGTTTTAGAGGACAGGCCTTATCTTTAAATCAGCCCCAGCATTTT. Its protein is CASSFRGQALSLNQPQHF.

This clone was found a few times. CDR3 bases: TGTGCCAGCAGTGATAGGACACGCTATAATTCACCCCTCCACTTT. It yields the protein CASSDRTRYNSPLHF. The chain joins TRBV2 to TRBJ1-6, with a possible D match to TRBD1 (5 bases). The V gene lost 3 bases and the J gene lost 3 bases, with 9 bases spanning the gap. Germline loops: CDR1 SNHLY, CDR2 FYNNEI. The CDR3 runs to 15 residues.